The 11 T cell receptor beta chains given below trace back to one sample, sequenced in a study of cytomegalovirus exposure and HLA in healthy donors. In the PCR, 60 Vbeta and 13 Jbeta primers were used. Libraries were prepared by immunoSEQ multiplex PCR; TCRdb keeps only in-frame clonotypes and omits some of them. The sample yields about 130,000 clones, 60% to 80% seen once. The specimen sequenced was PBMCs. Every receptor here comes from a male donor in good health and CMV-seronegative.

The rearrangement links TRBV7-6 to TRBJ2-7; TRBD2 aligns across 11 bases. Unmatched junction bases numbered 6, after V lost 1 base and J lost 4 bases. Germline values: CDR1 SGHVS, CDR2 FNYEAQ. The CDR3 contains 16 residues. CDR3 nucleotide sequence: TGTGCCAGCAGCTTAGGGGAGGGACTAGCGGATTACGAGCAGTACTTC. It yields the protein CASSLGEGLADYEQYF.

This clone was observed once. The chain combines TRBV11-2 with TRBJ1-1; 8 bases are a match to TRBD1. The CDR3 is made up of 16 amino acids. The V segment lost 7 bases and the J segment 1 base; nucleotides outside the gene matches: 11. CDR1 and CDR2 from the germline V gene are SGHAT and FQNNGV. The CDR3 reads CASTQTGAGENTEAFF. The CDR3, as DNA: TGTGCCAGCACCCAGACAGGGGCGGGGGAGAACACTGAAGCTTTCTTT.

The J gene is TRBJ1-2, the V gene TRBV10-2; 10 bases fit TRBD1. The J segment lost 8 bases and the V segment lost 7 bases, leaving 10 bases of the junction unmatched. Germline V lookup: CDR1 WSHSY, CDR2 SAAADI. This CDR3 has 14 residues. The CDR3 DNA follows: TGCGCCAGCACCTCGACAGGGGGCGCGAGGGGCTACACCTTC. It translates to CASTSTGGARGYTF.

The CDR3: CAWYSSGRPNTGELFF. The DNA of the CDR3 is TGTGCCTGGTATTCTAGCGGGAGGCCAAACACCGGGGAGCTGTTTTTT. The chain has TRBV30 and TRBJ2-2, with TRBD2 identical over 11 bases. The CDR3 is 16 amino acids. CDR1 GTSNPN and CDR2 SVGIG come from the germline V gene (reference sequence). The trim removed 5 bases at V and 2 bases at J, leaving 7 bases unmatched.

This clone was counted only a few times. V and J are TRBV27 and TRBJ1-3; D gene ambiguous. Trimming shortened V by 2 bases and J by 6 bases, and 14 bases separated the two germline ends. Germline V lookup: CDR1 MNHEY, CDR2 SMNVEV (reference sequence). The CDR3 has 15 residues. The CDR3 DNA sequence: TGTGCCAGCAGTTTACGAAATCCTGGGCAAAACACCATATATTTT. Translated: CASSLRNPGQNTIYF.

This rearrangement joins TRBV4-2 to TRBJ2-5, with 7 bases that match TRBD2. The J call may be in error: the DNA end matches TRBJ2-7 better. The CDR3 has 15 amino acids. The germline CDR1 and CDR2 sequences are LGHNA and YNFKEQ. CDR3 in amino acids: CASSQDYGGSYEQYF. The CDR3, as DNA: TGTGCCAGCAGCCAAGATTACGGCGGGAGCTACGAGCAGTACTTC.

This clone was recorded a few times. The rearrangement joins TRBV11-2 to TRBJ1-1; 10 bases agree with TRBD1. The CDR3 is 15 residues long. Trimming took 5 bases from V and 4 from J; bases not matched to a gene: 7. Per germline, CDR1 SGHAT and CDR2 FQNNGV. This chain's CDR3 is CASSVGQGYGTEAFF. As DNA, the CDR3 is TGTGCCAGCAGCGTGGGACAGGGGTATGGCACTGAAGCTTTCTTT.

In the case of this clone: One junction end disagrees with the germline gene, perhaps due to a read error. The chain is built from TRBV7-7 and TRBJ2-5; TRBD2 might be the D (5 bases). Germline CDR1 and CDR2: SSHAT and FNYEAQ (reference sequence). The CDR3 totals 11 residues. CDR3 nucleotides: TGTGCTAGCAGCTCAAGCGGTACCCAGTACTTC. Protein: CASSSSGTQYF.

This chain uses TRBV4-2 with TRBJ2-5, with TRBD1 matching 7 bases. The CDR3 totals 17 residues. J gave up 5 bases and V 1 base, and 13 bases lay outside the gene matches. Germline V gives CDR1 LGHNA, CDR2 YNFKEQ. The CDR3: CASSQGRQGEAEETQYF. The CDR3 DNA reads TGTGCCAGCAGCCAAGGGCGACAGGGAGAGGCAGAGGAGACCCAGTACTTC.

This clone was seen more than once but under ten times. The CDR3 reads CASSPSGQGAREQYF. DNA of the CDR3: TGCGCCAGCAGCCCTTCGGGACAGGGGGCACGGGAGCAGTACTTC. This rearrangement joins TRBV5-1 to TRBJ2-7; 12 nucleotides align to TRBD1. Germline V gives CDR1 SGHRS, CDR2 YFSETQ. The trim removed 4 bases at V and 7 bases at J, leaving 9 bases unmatched. The CDR3 totals 15 residues.

The chain has TRBV5-1 and TRBJ2-2, with 7 positions matching TRBD2. Germline CDR1 SGHRS, CDR2 YFSETQ. The V segment lost 4 bases and the J segment 4 bases; nucleotides outside the gene matches: 4. The CDR3 runs 14 residues. Written as DNA, the CDR3 is TGCGCCAGCAGCGAGGGGACTACCACCGGGGAGCTGTTTTTT. Amino acids: CASSEGTTTGELFF.